The T cell receptor beta chain described here comes from a study of identical twins. This clonotype turned up a few times. The V gene's germline CDR1 is SGHTA and CDR2 FQGNSA. Between the trimmed V and J ends, which lost 0 bases and 4 bases, there was a span of 12 bases. There are 15 residues in the CDR3. In TCRdb, the 5' RACE reads were re-called with MiXCR into one record per CDR3 protein. The sample consists of nearly 900,000 distinct CDR3 sequences, approximately 13% of them appearing once. The sample was also reused in another study, on yellow fever vaccine responses in identical twins.

The sequenced sample was PBMCs. This receptor was taken from a woman aged 18-30 years in good health. V is TRBV7-2 and J is TRBJ1-1; tentatively, D is TRBD1 (5 bases). For the CDR3, the DNA is TGTGCCAGCAGCTTAGCGGCAGGGAGGGGCACTGAAGCTTTCTTT. The encoded protein is CASSLAAGRGTEAFF.